The rows below give T cell receptor beta chains drawn from one sample of a study of T cell responses to AZD1222 COVID-19 vaccine. This table comes from immunoSEQ multiplex PCR, and its TCRdb copy is limited to in-frame clones, with some not included. The sample yields roughly 200,000 clones, more than 85% seen once. The material was peripheral blood, obtained on day 0 of MenACWY control vaccination. These receptors all stem from an adult in good health. Both conserved end residues are part of each CDR3. D genes are given only for firm matches. Size is stated for part of the rows, as once, few or many counts, or as a class when the clone is expanded.

V gene,clone size,D gene,J gene,CDR3 DNA,CDR3 protein
TRBV7-9,NA,NA,TRBJ2-5,TGTGCCAGCAGCCCCCCCTGGGGGCGTGAGGAGACCCAGTACTTC,CASSPPWGREETQYF
TRBV9,NA,NA,TRBJ2-7,TGTGCCAGCAGCGACAGGGACAACGAGCAGTACTTC,CASSDRDNEQYF
TRBV2,NA,NA,TRBJ1-5,TGTGCCAGCAGCTCCGGGACGGCAGGGTTCAGTCAGCCCCAGCATTTT,CASSSGTAGFSQPQHF
TRBV11-2,NA,NA,TRBJ2-6,TGTGCCAGCAGCCAACTACGGCGCGGGGCCAACGTCCTGACTTTC,CASSQLRRGANVLTF
TRBV11-2,NA,NA,TRBJ1-1,TGTGCCAGCAGCTTAAGTGGGGGCACTGAAGCTTTCTTT,CASSLSGGTEAFF
TRBV5-1,NA,NA,TRBJ1-5,TGCGCCAGCAGCTTGCAGGGATCGAGTCAGCCCCAGCATTTT,CASSLQGSSQPQHF
TRBV6-5,NA,NA,TRBJ1-1,TGTGCCAGCAGACTGAACACTGAAGCTTTCTTT,CASRLNTEAFF
TRBV4-1,NA,NA,TRBJ1-1,TGCGCCAGCAGCCAACTCACCGCGAACACTGAAGCTTTCTTT,CASSQLTANTEAFF
TRBV19,NA,NA,TRBJ2-6,TGTGCCAGTAGTATAGAGTATGTCCTGACTTTC,CASSIEYVLTF
TRBV20-1,NA,NA,TRBJ2-5,TGCAGTGCTAGTCTCGGGGGCGGAACGGAGACCCAGTACTTC,CSASLGGGTETQYF
TRBV10-1,NA,NA,TRBJ1-3,TGCGCCAGCAGAGACAGCCGCTCTGGAAACACCATATATTTT,CASRDSRSGNTIYF
TRBV6-6,few,NA,TRBJ1-2,TGTGCCAGCAGTTACTTGTACCGGGAGGGTGACTATGGCTACACCTTC,CASSYLYREGDYGYTF
TRBV4-2,NA,TRBD2,TRBJ2-2,TGTGCCAGCAGCCAAGATGCCTCTAGCGGGAACACCGGGGAGCTGTTTTTT,CASSQDASSGNTGELFF
TRBV10-3,NA,TRBD1,TRBJ1-1,TGTGCCGGCAGGGGGCTAAACACTGAAGCTTTCTTT,CAGRGLNTEAFF
TRBV5-4,NA,NA,TRBJ2-5,TGTGCCAGCAGCCGTAGTTTGGGGATACAAGAGACCCAGTACTTC,CASSRSLGIQETQYF
TRBV6-5,once,NA,TRBJ2-2,TGTGCCAGCAGCCGATTCCTAGGTACCACCGGGGAGCTGTTTTTT,CASSRFLGTTGELFF
TRBV28,once,NA,TRBJ1-2,TGTGCCAGCAGTTTATTAGGACAGCACTATGGCTACACCTTC,CASSLLGQHYGYTF
TRBV7-9,once,NA,TRBJ1-5,TGTGCCAGCAGCTTAACGGGTGGCAATCAGCCCCAGCATTTT,CASSLTGGNQPQHF
TRBV19,NA,NA,TRBJ2-2,TGTGCCAGTACCCCGGCACTTCTGAACACCGGGGAGCTGTTTTTT,CASTPALLNTGELFF
TRBV7-8,NA,NA,TRBJ2-1,TGTGCCAGCACCGTTTACAATGAGCAGTTCTTC,CASTVYNEQFF
TRBV15,NA,NA,TRBJ2-5,TGTGCCACCAAAGAGTCCCCCCAATTCCAAGAGACCCAGTACTTC,CATKESPQFQETQYF
TRBV7-9,NA,TRBD1,TRBJ1-3,TGTGCCAGCAGCGGGGACAGGGCGTTTACTGGAAACACCATATATTTT,CASSGDRAFTGNTIYF
TRBV3-1/TRBV3-2,NA,TRBD1,TRBJ1-2,TGTGCCAGCAGCCAATCAAACAGGGGAATCTATGGCTACACCTTC,CASSQSNRGIYGYTF
TRBV2,once,TRBD1,TRBJ2-3,TGTGCCAGCAGCGTTGGACAGGCCCATTGGACCCTAGTTAGCACAGATACGCAGTATTTT,CASSVGQAHWTLVSTDTQYF
TRBV7-9,NA,NA,TRBJ1-1,TGTGCCAGCAGTCCCCGGGGGGGTCGTGGCACTGAAGCTTTCTTT,CASSPRGGRGTEAFF
TRBV6-4,NA,NA,TRBJ1-4,TGTGCCAGCAGGGGGGACGGGGATTTTAGTGAAAAACTGTTTTTT,CASRGDGDFSEKLFF
TRBV5-4,NA,TRBD1,TRBJ2-7,TGTGCCAGCAGCTGGGACAGGGACGTGAACTACGAGCAGTACTTC,CASSWDRDVNYEQYF
TRBV18,NA,NA,TRBJ1-1,TGTGCCAGCTCACCACAACTAAACACTGAAGCTTTCTTT,CASSPQLNTEAFF
TRBV27,NA,NA,TRBJ2-7,TGTGCCAGCAGTTTATCACTAGTGGGAAGGTCGTACTTC,CASSLSLVGRSYF
TRBV27,once,TRBD1,TRBJ1-6,TGTGCCAGCACCACCTTGACAGGGGGCTCCAATTCACCCCTCCACTTT,CASTTLTGGSNSPLHF
TRBV6-2/TRBV6-3,NA,NA,TRBJ1-2,TGTGCCAGCAGTTACGATCAGTTCTATGGCTACACCTTC,CASSYDQFYGYTF
TRBV19,NA,NA,TRBJ1-4,TGTGCCAGTAGTATAATGGCAGGGACTAATGAAAAACTGTTTTTT,CASSIMAGTNEKLFF
TRBV7-3,few,TRBD1,TRBJ2-2,TGTGCCAGCAGCTTGACAGGGGACACCGGGGAGCTGTTTTTT,CASSLTGDTGELFF
TRBV18,NA,NA,TRBJ1-4,TGTGCCAGCTCACAAAACTTTGCAACTAATGAAAAACTGTTTTTT,CASSQNFATNEKLFF
TRBV5-1,NA,NA,TRBJ1-3,TGCGCCAGCAGCTTGGCGCCGGATTCTGGAAACACCATATATTTT,CASSLAPDSGNTIYF
TRBV19,NA,NA,TRBJ1-1,TGTGCCAGTATAGGCACGGGGCCGTGGTTTGGAGCTTTCTTT,CASIGTGPWFGAFF
TRBV3-1/TRBV3-2,NA,TRBD1,TRBJ1-2,TGTGCCAGCAGCCAAGATACGGGACAGGGACAAAATGGCTACACCTTC,CASSQDTGQGQNGYTF
TRBV4-2,NA,NA,TRBJ1-3,TGTGCCAGCAGCCACATAGGGCTTTCCGGAAACACCATATATTTT,CASSHIGLSGNTIYF
TRBV6-2/TRBV6-3,NA,TRBD1,TRBJ1-5,TGTGCCAGCAGTCCCGATGGACAGGGATTTCAGCCCCAGCATTTT,CASSPDGQGFQPQHF
TRBV6-2/TRBV6-3,NA,NA,TRBJ1-5,TGTGCCAGCAGCCTAAACAGCAATAGCAATCAGCCCCAGCATTTT,CASSLNSNSNQPQHF
TRBV5-4,NA,TRBD2,TRBJ2-3,TGTGCCAGCAGCTTGGTCGTTGGGGGGGGCACAGATACGCAGTATTTT,CASSLVVGGGTDTQYF
TRBV19,NA,NA,TRBJ1-2,TGTGCCAGTAGTATGTTGGGGGCCTATGGCTACACCTTC,CASSMLGAYGYTF
TRBV30,NA,NA,TRBJ1-1,TGTGCCTGGGCTTTCCGGTGGGTGAACACTGAAGCTTTCTTT,CAWAFRWVNTEAFF
TRBV3-1/TRBV3-2,NA,NA,TRBJ2-5,TGTGCCAGCAGCCAAGTTAACGTTGAGACCCAGTACTTC,CASSQVNVETQYF
TRBV6-5,NA,NA,TRBJ1-6,TGTGCCAGCAGTTACTCTGGGGATTCACCCCTCCACTTT,CASSYSGDSPLHF
TRBV11-2,once,NA,TRBJ2-1,TGTGCCAGCAGCTTAGGGGGCAGATACAATGAGCAGTTCTTC,CASSLGGRYNEQFF
TRBV6-6,NA,NA,TRBJ1-4,TGTGCCAGCAGTTACTCTGCGGGAAAAGAAAAACTGTTTTTT,CASSYSAGKEKLFF
TRBV9,once,NA,TRBJ1-6,TGTGCCAGCAGCCGCGGGACGAGCTTATATAATTCACCCCTCCACTTT,CASSRGTSLYNSPLHF
TRBV12-5,NA,TRBD1,TRBJ1-1,TGTGCTAGTGGTACCCGGACAGGGGGCACTGAAGCTTTCTTT,CASGTRTGGTEAFF
TRBV12-3/TRBV12-4,NA,TRBD1,TRBJ2-1,TGTGCCAGCAGTTCACAGGGGAATGAGCAGTTCTTC,CASSSQGNEQFF
TRBV7-2,NA,NA,TRBJ1-1,TGTGCCAGCAGCTTACCTGGCAGGGCCCTGGCTTTCTTT,CASSLPGRALAFF
TRBV4-2,NA,TRBD2,TRBJ2-1,TGTGCCAGCAGCCAACCTTCCGGGACTAGCGTATACAATGAGCAGTTCTTC,CASSQPSGTSVYNEQFF
TRBV11-2,NA,NA,TRBJ2-3,TGTGCCAGCAGCTTAGATCGAGGGGGAACAGATACGCAGTATTTT,CASSLDRGGTDTQYF
TRBV6-5,NA,NA,TRBJ1-2,TGTGCCAGCGGCAAGGGGTTGGGCGGCTACACCTTC,CASGKGLGGYTF
TRBV5-1,NA,NA,TRBJ2-4,TGCGCCAGCAGTACAAGTCGACCGGGACCAGCAAACATTCAGTACTTC,CASSTSRPGPANIQYF
TRBV28,NA,TRBD1,TRBJ1-4,TGTGCCAGCAGTTGGGGACAGGGGTATACTAATGAAAAACTGTTTTTT,CASSWGQGYTNEKLFF